This T cell receptor (beta chain) was identified during a study of beta chain features in type 1 diabetes (dated by TCRdb to about 2018). Regarding the complete study: Mean age, gender distribution, total cell number and subset yield were not different between patients and healthy donors. A total of roughly 100,000,000 sorted cells were examined across all samples, and the number of cells per subset was strongly correlated with RNA yield. Regulatory and stem cell-like memory subsets were obtained from only 8 patients and roughly 8 healthy donors, while naive and central memory subsets were obtained from all 30 or so donors. In the study, TCRB repertoires of sorted circulating CD4+ T cell subsets from recently diagnosed type 1 diabetes patients were compared with those of matched healthy donors. Study-wide findings and limitations: Only small numbers of individuals were included in the HLA sub-analyses, which left unresolved whether HLA type had any influence on TCRB rearrangement. A moderate but significant shortening of TCRB CDR3 length was observed in type 1 diabetes patients in all four CD4+ subsets. Naive, central memory and regulatory TCRB repertoires appeared more similar among patients than among healthy donors. Fewer insertions and more nucleotide deletions at VDJ recombination sites were observed in patients with type 1 diabetes, implying thymic rearrangement abnormalities. Because cDNA was sequenced instead of genomic DNA, activated cells with high expression could be over-represented, although the groups did not differ in activation or CD3 levels. Shorter templates might be favored by PCR, yet because patient and control samples were amplified and corrected together, any such skew would affect both groups equally.

From each donor, a single peripheral blood sample of 100 to 150 mL on average was drawn into heparinised tubes. A BD FACSAria II was used to sort naive, central memory, regulatory and stem cell-like memory CD4+ T cells with a panel that included CD45RO, CCR7, CD25, CD127, CD95 and CD27. All sorted populations exceeded 98% purity. PBMCs were separated immediately by Lymphoprep density gradient centrifugation and were stained directly, without being cultured. So that batch effects would be minimized, each experiment stained and sorted samples in pairs, pairing one healthy donor with one patient. The entire amount of isolated RNA was reverse transcribed using the High Capacity cDNA Reverse Transcription Kit, so the sequenced TCRB transcripts were expressed ones. Deep immunoSEQ sequencing was applied to naive, central memory and regulatory T cell samples, giving an average of about 3.57 million total reads per sample. Sorted cells were lysed in RLT buffer, and RNA was extracted using DNase-treated RNeasy Micro or Mini kits according to cell number. Each cell subset was processed on its own to prevent cross-contamination, while patient and healthy donor samples were processed together. Using the immunoSEQ multiplex PCR, TCRB sequences were amplified from cDNA into 87-bp fragments spanning the CDR3 region. Sequencing of the amplicons was performed on the Illumina HiSeq platform. The original pipeline was this. Synthetic template baselines were used to correct PCR bias computationally, reads within Hamming distance 2 were collapsed, and singletons that could not be merged were discarded. By aligning reads against IMGT, V, D and J genes, CDR3 length, and insertions or deletions at six rearrangement sites were assigned. Within each subset, clonotype counts were normalized to sorted cell number, after which true diversity and Gini coefficients were computed with the tcR R package. The overlap coefficient, calculated on TCRB nucleotide sequences, was used to quantify repertoire sharing. In its TCRdb copy, this immuneACCESS table keeps in-frame sequences only and misses some clones. Where compared with another copy, unresolved V genes explain less than half of these, and the others have no known cause. From that table come the V and J calls and clone size; the DNA was used to work out D and trimming. In all, the sample holds tens of thousands of clones, and approximately 59% of those were seen once. The biggest ten clones account for roughly 2% of the sample.

V loses 2 bases, J loses 2 bases, and the germline ends lie 10 bases apart. The CDR3, cysteine through phenylalanine, is 15 amino acids long. The DNA shown is the 45-base CDR3, in frame from base 1. Sequences WSHSY (CDR1) and SAAADI (CDR2) are obtained from the germline V gene. Notes on this clone: It lacks a known antigen. No quality values exist for individual bases; no much larger clone is one base distant.

This sequence was found in a woman in her late teens or twenties in good health. The sequenced sample was Tregs from blood. The sample's cell subset or site label, decoded: regulatory CD4+ T cells. Recombination connected TRBV10-2 to TRBJ1-5, with a tentative D gene TRBD1 over 5 matching bases. The nucleotides are TGCGCCAGCAGTGAGCGGGGGGATGGCAATCAGCCCCAGCATTTT. It translates to CASSERGDGNQPQHF.